This record looks at one T cell receptor (beta chain) sequence and its context. Its target is not known. This sample was included in a study of a mutant IDH1 vaccine in newly diagnosed glioma. Study findings and constraints: Apparently, pseudoprogression bore no relation to changes among the top peripheral T cell clonotypes.

Using immunoSEQ multiplex PCR, the repertoire was profiled, and TCRdb retains in-frame clones only, with some absent. Seen here are 50,000 to 70,000 clones, roughly 68% observed once, and the top ten hold over 3.5%. Looked up from germline, CDR1 is SEHNR and CDR2 is FQNEAQ (reference sequence). This CDR3 has 15 amino acids. The V and J ends lost 3 bases and 7 bases, in that order; junction bases with no gene match: 8. Documented time point: week 35, safety follow-up. One vaccine dose held 300 ug of mutant IDH1 20-mer peptide and came with topical imiquimod. The receptor comes from a man between 50 and 59 years old with glioma. The chain employs TRBV7-9 and TRBJ2-1; 8 bases are shared with TRBD1. Material: PBMCs, obtained from a glioma patient whose treatment included an IDH1 peptide vaccine. CDR3 nucleotide sequence: TGTGCCAGCAGCTTCCCAGGGGGCGCGCGAAATGAGCAGTTCTTC. Its translation is CASSFPGGARNEQFF.